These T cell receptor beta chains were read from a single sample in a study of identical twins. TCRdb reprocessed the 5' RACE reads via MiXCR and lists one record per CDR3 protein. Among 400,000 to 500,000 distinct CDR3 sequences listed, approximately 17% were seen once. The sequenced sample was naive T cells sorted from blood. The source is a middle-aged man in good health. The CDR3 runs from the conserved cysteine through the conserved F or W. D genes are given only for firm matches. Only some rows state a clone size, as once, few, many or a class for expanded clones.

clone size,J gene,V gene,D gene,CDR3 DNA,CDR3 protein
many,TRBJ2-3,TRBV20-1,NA,TGCAGTGCTACCCCCGGGGGCACCACAGATACGCAGTATTTT,CSATPGGTTDTQYF
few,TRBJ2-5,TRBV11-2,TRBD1,TGTGCCAGCAGCTTAAGTCGGACAGGGCAGGAGACCCAGTACTTC,CASSLSRTGQETQYF
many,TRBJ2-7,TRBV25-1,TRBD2,TGTGCCAGCAGTGAATATAGGGTAGCGGGAGACTACGAGCAGTACTTC,CASSEYRVAGDYEQYF
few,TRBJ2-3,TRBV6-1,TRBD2,TGTGCCAGCAGGCCACGGGGGGGCCCGACAGATACGCAGTATTTT,CASRPRGGPTDTQYF
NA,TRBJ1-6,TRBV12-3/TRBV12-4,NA,TGTGCCAGCAGTTTCCACGGACGGTCTAATTCACCCCTCCACTTT,CASSFHGRSNSPLHF
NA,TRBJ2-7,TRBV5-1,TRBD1,TGCGCCAGCGGGACAGACTACGAGCAGTACTTC,CASGTDYEQYF
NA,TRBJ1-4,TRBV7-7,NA,TGTGCCAGCAGCTTAGCTCTGGGGGCGCAGACTAATGAAAAACTGTTTTTT,CASSLALGAQTNEKLFF
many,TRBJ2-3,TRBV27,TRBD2,TGTGCCAGCAGTTCCTATCAGCGGGGGGCGGGCACAGATACGCAGTATTTT,CASSSYQRGAGTDTQYF
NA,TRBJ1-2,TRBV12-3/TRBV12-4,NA,TGTGCCAGCAGTCCCTTTCGGGGGGCGGATGGCTACACCTTC,CASSPFRGADGYTF
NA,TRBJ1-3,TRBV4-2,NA,TGTGCCAGCAGCCATGGGACCTGGACGGGTGGAAACACCATATATTTT,CASSHGTWTGGNTIYF
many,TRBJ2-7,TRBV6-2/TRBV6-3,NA,TGTGCCAGCAGAAGGGACGGACCCCTTCTACAGTACTTC,CASRRDGPLLQYF
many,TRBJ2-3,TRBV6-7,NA,TGTGCCAGCGGCTGCGGTACGGGGCTCGGCACAGATACGCAGTATTTT,CASGCGTGLGTDTQYF
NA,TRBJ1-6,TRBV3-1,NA,TGTGCCAGCATGCGGACGGGTTCACCCCTCCACTTT,CASMRTGSPLHF
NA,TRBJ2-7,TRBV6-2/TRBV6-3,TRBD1,TGTGCCAGCAAAAAAGCCGGGACAGCCGAGAGGGAGCAGTACTTC,CASKKAGTAEREQYF
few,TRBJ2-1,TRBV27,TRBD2,TGTGCCAGCAGCCGCGAGTCGCGGGGGGGAAAGCAGTTCTTC,CASSRESRGGKQFF
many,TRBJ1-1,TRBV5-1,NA,TGCGCCAGCAGCTTCCTCTCCGAGGGCACTGAAGCTTTCTTT,CASSFLSEGTEAFF
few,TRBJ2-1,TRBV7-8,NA,TGTGCCAGCAGCCCCTTAGAGTCTCTGAGTTACAATGAGCAGTTCTTC,CASSPLESLSYNEQFF
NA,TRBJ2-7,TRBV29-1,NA,TGCAGCGCGGGACCGCGATCGAACGAGCAGTACTTC,CSAGPRSNEQYF